Following are 2 T cell receptor beta chains from one sample sequenced in a study of human versus mouse CDR3 diversity and MHC coevolution. TCRdb keeps only in-frame clones here, not all; method: immunoSEQ multiplex PCR. In the table there are tens of thousands of clones, just over 90% of which are singletons. Sequencing input: naive CD4+ T cells from blood. Described subset: CD45RO-negative CD62L-positive naive CD4 T cells. The source of these receptors is a person aged 30 to 69 in good health.

The CDR3 is CAWSVVGRMNTEAFF. DNA of the CDR3: TGTGCCTGGAGTGTGGTAGGGAGGATGAACACTGAAGCTTTCTTT. V usage is TRBV30 and J usage is TRBJ1-1; no definite D call. Germline V CDR1 and CDR2: GTSNPN, SVGIG (reference sequence). Trimming left V 0 bases short and J 0 bases short, with 11 bases between. CDR3 length: 15 amino acids.

For the CDR3, the DNA is TGTGCCAGCAGTTTAAGGACAGGGTGGGGTGAAAAACTGTTTTTT. It specifies CASSLRTGWGEKLFF. The rearrangement joins TRBV27 to TRBJ1-4; TRBD1 matches 8 bases. The V segment lost 2 bases and the J segment 7 bases; nucleotides outside the gene matches: 6. The CDR3 length is 15 residues. The germline CDR1 and CDR2 sequences are MNHEY and SMNVEV (reference sequence).